This entry concerns a single T cell receptor (beta chain). The antigen remains undetermined. The sample comes from a study of vaccination effects on CD4 cells after COVID-19. Study background: Participants got two doses of BNT162b2 or mRNA-1273 vaccine.

Data came from immunoSEQ multiplex PCR; TCRdb stores just in-frame clones and leaves some out. Here the sample spans more than 60,000 clones, under 80% being singletons. The CDR3 length is 16 residues. Germline values: CDR1 SEHNR, CDR2 FQNEAQ (reference sequence). Trimming stripped 5 bases from V and 5 bases from J, with 19 bases between. On roughly day 10 of culture, CD4+ T cells were separated out. Days 3 and 7 saw half the medium replaced with IL-2 medium. Findings of the study overall: The study, lacking early post-infection timepoints, had few convalescent patients. Among infection- and vaccine-induced clones, marked clonal contraction occurred late after vaccination.

The chain has TRBV7-9 and TRBJ2-1; tentatively, D is TRBD2 (6 bases). The sample consisted of CD4+ T cells from PBMCs cultured without peptide, taken before COVID-19 vaccination. This sequence originates from a human donor who had a prior SARS-CoV-2 infection. The CDR3 bases are TGTGCCAGCAGCCCGAGACTAGTTGGGAGCCACAATGAGCAGTTCTTC. It yields the protein CASSPRLVGSHNEQFF.